This T cell receptor (beta chain) comes out of a study of T-cell reconstitution after alpha-beta-depleted transplantation in children. CDR3 size: 14 residues. The germline V gene has CDR1 SGHTA and CDR2 FQGNSA. V lost 2 bases and J 1 base, leaving 8 bases between the germline ends. This clonotype was detected a few times. Unique molecular identifiers tagged the TCRbeta library. TCRdb redid the calling of the PCR reads with MiXCR, one entry per CDR3 protein. The sample yields about 640,000 distinct CDR3 sequences, over 15% seen once. V usage is TRBV7-2 and J usage is TRBJ1-2; weak D call: TRBD1 (5 bases). The sample in question was PBMCs from the stem cell graft donor, obtained from the stem cell graft. The clonotype was recovered from a human donor who donated a stem cell graft to a child with acute myeloid leukemia. CDR3: CASSLLGGNYGYTF. CDR3 in DNA: TGTGCCAGCAGCTTACTGGGGGGTAACTATGGCTACACCTTC.